The next 20 T cell receptor beta chains were all read from a single sample in a study of blood T cells in healthy people across ages. Sample-barcoded 5' priming and a J-beta primer mix drove a second PCR of about 7 to 12 cycles. TCRdb itself ran the 5' RACE reads through MiXCR, one entry per CDR3 protein. Of fewer than 1.5 million distinct CDR3 sequences detected, 42% appear once; the ten largest clones hold 7.9%. The sample consisted of blood. The receptors originated from a woman aged 18 to 35 in good health.

As for this clonotype: At one boundary the junction diverges from the germline segment, which might be a read error. CDR3 residues: CASSLGGLAKNIRYF. The CDR3, as DNA: TGTGCCAGCAGCTTAGGGGGTCTGGCCAAAAACATTCGGTACTTC. The V gene is TRBV7-9, the J gene TRBJ2-4; D ambiguous. The CDR3 runs to 15 residues. CDR1 and CDR2 (germline): SEHNR, FQNEAQ (reference sequence).

The rearrangement joins TRBV27 to TRBJ2-7; 10 nucleotides line up with TRBD2. This CDR3 contains 13 residues. V shed 5 bases and J 11 bases; nucleotides not matched to a gene: 9. In germline, CDR1 is MNHEY, CDR2 SMNVEV (reference sequence). The CDR3 DNA follows: TGTGCCAGCAGTCCGATAGCGGGAGGTCGAGAGTACTTC. Protein: CASSPIAGGREYF.

The gene calls are TRBV3-1 and TRBJ2-1; 9 nucleotides line up with TRBD2. V shed 0 bases, J shed 6 bases, and the junction held 6 bases outside the gene matches. The CDR3 covers 16 residues. CDR1 is LGHDT and CDR2 is YNNKEL in the germline V gene (reference sequence). CDR3 protein: CASSQERTSGLNEQFF. The CDR3, as DNA: TGTGCCAGCAGCCAAGAAAGAACTAGCGGGCTCAATGAGCAGTTCTTC.

The J gene is TRBJ2-3, the V gene TRBV5-6, with TRBD2 matching over 9 bases. The germline gives CDR1 SGHDT, CDR2 YYEEEE. CDR3 length: 18 amino acids. V shed 5 bases, J shed 6 bases, and the junction held 19 bases outside the gene matches. CDR3 sequence (DNA): TGTGCCAGCAGACCGACCAGACTAGCGGTAGACTATAACGATACGCAGTATTTT. Amino acids: CASRPTRLAVDYNDTQYF.

The chain combines TRBV2 with TRBJ2-7, with 7 bases fitting TRBD2. CDR1 is SNHLY and CDR2 is FYNNEI in the germline V gene. The CDR3 consists of 13 residues. Losses at the gene ends were 7 bases for V and 4 bases for J; bases not matched to a gene: 7. CDR3 nucleotide sequence: TGTGCCAGCACCGGGGGGACTTTATACGAGCAGTACTTC. Translation gives CASTGGTLYEQYF.

With regard to this clonotype: The junction shows a germline mismatch at one end, possibly a read error. This rearrangement joins TRBV3-1 to TRBJ2-1; D is unclear. CDR1 and CDR2 from the germline V gene are LGHDT and YNNKEL (reference sequence). The CDR3 spans 14 residues. The CDR3 spells CASSRENPYSEQFF. Written as DNA, the CDR3 is TGTGCCAGCAGCCGAGAGAACCCGTACAGTGAGCAGTTCTTC.

This clonotype was recorded a few times. The gene calls are TRBV20-1 and TRBJ2-3; 7 nucleotides match TRBD2. After removal of 3 bases from V and 6 bases from J, the junction contained 6 bases not matched to a gene. The germline CDR1 and CDR2 sequences are DFQATT and SNEGSKA (reference sequence). This CDR3 region has 13 residues. The CDR3 nucleotides read TGCAGTGCTAGGCTAGCGGCCGGGGATACGCAGTATTTT. It is translated as CSARLAAGDTQYF.

Only one count was recorded for this clonotype. The chain uses TRBV4-1 and TRBJ1-4; D gene ambiguous. Trimming removed 0 bases at V and 4 bases at J, with 12 bases between. The CDR3 sequence is 16 residues long. Germline values: CDR1 MGHRA, CDR2 YSYEKL. The CDR3 sequence is CASSQDAPPVNEKLFF. In DNA, the CDR3 is TGCGCCAGCAGCCAAGATGCGCCCCCGGTTAATGAAAAACTGTTTTTT.

In this sample, this clonotype turned up many times. This chain connects TRBV7-9 to TRBJ2-1; D remains unclear. The V end was cut by 3 bases, the J end by 5 bases, with 8 bases between. Germline V CDR1 and CDR2: SEHNR, FQNEAQ (reference sequence). CDR3 size: 13 residues. The CDR3 sequence: CASSFGAHNEQFF. CDR3 bases: TGTGCCAGCAGCTTCGGTGCCCACAATGAGCAGTTCTTC.

The chain has TRBV20-1 and TRBJ2-1, with a tentative D call TRBD1 (6 bases). The CDR3 loop spans 14 amino acids. The germline gives CDR1 DFQATT, CDR2 SNEGSKA (reference sequence). V gave up 3 bases and J gave up 10 bases, with 19 bases separating them. The CDR3 is CSASRDKQGGEQFF. The CDR3 DNA is TGCAGTGCTAGTAGAGACAAACAGGGTGGCGAGCAGTTCTTC.

The chain has TRBV20-1 and TRBJ2-3, with D possibly matching TRBD2 (6 bases). CDR3 size: 13 residues. Germline V gene sequence: CDR1 DFQATT, CDR2 SNEGSKA (reference sequence). Trimming removed 7 bases from V and 4 bases from J, with 15 bases in between. This CDR3 is CSVEKPSADTQYF. The CDR3 nucleotides read TGCAGTGTCGAAAAGCCTAGCGCAGATACGCAGTATTTT.

The V and J genes are TRBV5-1 and TRBJ2-7, with 8 bases aligning to TRBD1. The V segment lost 4 bases and the J segment 6 bases; nucleotides outside the gene matches: 12. The germline CDR1 and CDR2 sequences are SGHRS and YFSETQ. The CDR3 length is 15 residues. The CDR3 DNA follows: TGCGCCAGCAGCCCCGTTGGGACAGGATATACCGAGCAGTACTTC. Translating it yields CASSPVGTGYTEQYF.

V is TRBV4-2 and J is TRBJ1-4; D call uncertain. This CDR3 has 16 residues. Trimming stripped 3 bases from V and 4 bases from J, with 15 bases between. CDR1 LGHNA and CDR2 YNFKEQ come from the germline V gene. The DNA for the CDR3 is TGTGCCAGCAGCCACCTAGACGCGGGTGGTAATGAAAAACTGTTTTTT. Translation gives CASSHLDAGGNEKLFF.

Concerning this clonotype: Sequence at one end of the junction differs from germline and may be a read error. The V and J genes are TRBV7-9 and TRBJ1-2; D gene unclear. The CDR3 consists of 16 residues. Germline V CDR1 and CDR2: SEHNR, FQNEAQ (reference sequence). CDR3 sequence reads: CASSLDAGKANCGYTF. CDR3 DNA: TGTGCCAGCAGCTTAGACGCCGGAAAGGCTAACTGTGGCTACACCTTC.

This clonotype was recorded a few times. The genes are TRBV20-1 and TRBJ1-1; TRBD1 aligns across 9 bases. Per germline, CDR1 DFQATT and CDR2 SNEGSKA (reference sequence). The CDR3 extends over 16 amino acids. With 4 bases clipped from V and 3 bases from J, the junction kept 12 bases outside the gene matches. CDR3 nucleotide sequence: TGCAGTGCTATATCCTTAGGACAGGGGTACTACACTGAAGCTTTCTTT. It specifies CSAISLGQGYYTEAFF.

The V gene is TRBV5-5, the J gene TRBJ1-2; tentative D call: TRBD1 (6 bases). CDR1 and CDR2 (germline): SGHKS, YYEKEE (reference sequence). The ends were cut back, 0 bases at V and 2 bases at J, with 11 bases in the middle. CDR3 length: 15 amino acids. CDR3 loop: CASSLAVQGNYGYTF. CDR3 in DNA: TGTGCCAGCAGCTTGGCGGTACAGGGAAACTATGGCTACACCTTC.

This clonotype has just a few counts. V and J are TRBV6-5 and TRBJ1-4; a weak D match, TRBD1 (6 bases). The germline V gene has CDR1 MNHEY and CDR2 SVGAGI. The V gene lost 0 bases and the J gene lost 11 bases, with 19 bases spanning the gap. This CDR3 is built from 16 residues. The CDR3 DNA is TGTGCCAGCAGTTACTCGATACGCCGTCCGCAGGGGAAACTGTTTTTT. Its protein product is CASSYSIRRPQGKLFF.

This clonotype was seen a few times. The chain combines TRBV6-5 with TRBJ2-7, with unresolved D. Per the germline V gene, CDR1 is MNHEY and CDR2 is SVGAGI. The CDR3 covers 16 residues. The V end lost 0 bases, the J end lost 0 bases, and 12 bases lay between the germline ends. The chain's CDR3 is CASSYSMVRSSYEQYF. In DNA form, the CDR3 reads TGTGCCAGCAGTTACTCTATGGTCCGGAGCTCCTACGAGCAGTACTTC.

The rearrangement joins TRBV7-9 to TRBJ1-4; D might be TRBD1 (5 bases). The CDR3 covers 16 residues. V was cut by 1 base and J by 7 bases, with 16 bases left in between. Germline V gene data show CDR1 as SEHNR and CDR2 as FQNEAQ (reference sequence). The CDR3 region is CASSLGVGGLGEKLFF. The CDR3 region has the DNA TGTGCCAGCAGCTTAGGAGTCGGGGGTTTAGGTGAAAAACTGTTTTTT.

The chain couples TRBV6-5 to TRBJ2-3, with D maybe TRBD2 (5 bases). The CDR3 is 16 residues long. CDR1 is MNHEY, CDR2 SVGAGI, per germline. The V end lost 4 bases, the J end lost 0 bases, and 14 bases lay between the germline ends. The DNA of the CDR3 is TGTGCCAGCAGTTCCCTTTTAAGGACTAGCACAGATACGCAGTATTTT. Protein: CASSSLLRTSTDTQYF.